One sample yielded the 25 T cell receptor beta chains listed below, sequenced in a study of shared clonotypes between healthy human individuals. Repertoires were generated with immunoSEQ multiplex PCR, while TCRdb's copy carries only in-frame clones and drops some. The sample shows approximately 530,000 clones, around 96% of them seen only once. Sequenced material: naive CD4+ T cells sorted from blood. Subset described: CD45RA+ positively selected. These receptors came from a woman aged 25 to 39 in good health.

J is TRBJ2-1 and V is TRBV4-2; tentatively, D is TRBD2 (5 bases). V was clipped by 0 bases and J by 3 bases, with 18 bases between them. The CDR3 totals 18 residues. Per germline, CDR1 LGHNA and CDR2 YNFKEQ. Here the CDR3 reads CASSQDLGLTPLYNEQFF. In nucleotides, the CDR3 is TGTGCCAGCAGCCAAGATCTCGGACTCACCCCACTCTACAATGAGCAGTTCTTC.

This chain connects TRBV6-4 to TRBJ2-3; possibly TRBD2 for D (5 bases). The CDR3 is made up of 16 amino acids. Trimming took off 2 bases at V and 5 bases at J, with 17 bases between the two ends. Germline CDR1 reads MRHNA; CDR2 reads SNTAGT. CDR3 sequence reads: CASSDEGNALGDTQYF. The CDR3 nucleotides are TGTGCCAGCAGTGACGAGGGCAACGCCCTTGGAGATACGCAGTATTTT.

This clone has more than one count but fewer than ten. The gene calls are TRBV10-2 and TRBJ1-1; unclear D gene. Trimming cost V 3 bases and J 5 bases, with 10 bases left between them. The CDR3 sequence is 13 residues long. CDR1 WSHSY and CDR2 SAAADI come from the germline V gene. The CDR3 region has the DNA TGCGCCAGCAGTGATCAGGCGGGAACTGAAGCTTTCTTT. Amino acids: CASSDQAGTEAFF.

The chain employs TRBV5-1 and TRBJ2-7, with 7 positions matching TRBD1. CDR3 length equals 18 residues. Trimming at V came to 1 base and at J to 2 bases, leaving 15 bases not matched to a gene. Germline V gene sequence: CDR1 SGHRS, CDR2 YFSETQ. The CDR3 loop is CASSLTITDRDGPYEQYF. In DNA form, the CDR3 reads TGCGCCAGCAGCTTGACGATAACTGACAGGGATGGTCCCTACGAGCAGTACTTC. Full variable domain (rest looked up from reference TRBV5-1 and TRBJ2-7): KAGVTQTPRYLIKTRGQQVTLSCSPISGHRSVSWYQQTPGQGLQFLFEYFSETQRNKGNFPGRFSGRQFSNSRSEMNVSTLELGDSALYLCASSLTITDRDGPYEQYFGPGTRLTVT.

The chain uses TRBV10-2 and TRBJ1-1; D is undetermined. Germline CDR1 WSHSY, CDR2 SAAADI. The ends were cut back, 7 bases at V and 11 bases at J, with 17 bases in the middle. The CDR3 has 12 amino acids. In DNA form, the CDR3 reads TGCGCCAGCATGGAGCGGCAGAATAGGGCTTTCTTT. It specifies CASMERQNRAFF.

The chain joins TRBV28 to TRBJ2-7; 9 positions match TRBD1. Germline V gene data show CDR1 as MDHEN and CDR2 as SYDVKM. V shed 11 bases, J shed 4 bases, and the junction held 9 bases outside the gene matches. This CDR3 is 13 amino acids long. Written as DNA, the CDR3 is TGTGCCGTGAAAGGGGACAGGGTTTACGAGCAGTACTTC. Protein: CAVKGDRVYEQYF. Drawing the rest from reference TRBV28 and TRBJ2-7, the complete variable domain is DVKVTQSSRYLVKRTGEKVFLECVQDMDHENMFWYRQDPGLGLRLIYFSYDVKMKEKGDIPEGYSVSREKKERFSLILESASTNQTSMYLCAVKGDRVYEQYFGPGTRLTVT.

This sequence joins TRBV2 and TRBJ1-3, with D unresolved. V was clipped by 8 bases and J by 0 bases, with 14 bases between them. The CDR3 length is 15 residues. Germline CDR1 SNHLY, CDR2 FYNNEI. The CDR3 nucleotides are TGTGCCAGCGGCAGGACGGCCTCCTCTGGAAACACCATATATTTT. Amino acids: CASGRTASSGNTIYF.

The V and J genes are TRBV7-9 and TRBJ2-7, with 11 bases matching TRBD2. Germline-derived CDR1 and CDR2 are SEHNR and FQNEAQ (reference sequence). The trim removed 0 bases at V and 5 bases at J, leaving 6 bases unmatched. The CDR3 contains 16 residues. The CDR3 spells CASSLATLAGGHEQYF. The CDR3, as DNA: TGTGCCAGCAGCTTAGCGACGCTAGCGGGAGGCCACGAGCAGTACTTC.

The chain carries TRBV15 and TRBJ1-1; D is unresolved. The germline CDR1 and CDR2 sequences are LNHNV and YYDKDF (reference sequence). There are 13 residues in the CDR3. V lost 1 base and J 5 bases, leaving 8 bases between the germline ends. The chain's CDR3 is CATSRVGETEAFF. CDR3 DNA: TGTGCCACCAGCAGAGTTGGAGAGACTGAAGCTTTCTTT.

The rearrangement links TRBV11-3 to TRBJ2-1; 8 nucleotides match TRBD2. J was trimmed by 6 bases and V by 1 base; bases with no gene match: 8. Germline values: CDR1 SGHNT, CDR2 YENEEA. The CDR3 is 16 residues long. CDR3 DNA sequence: TGTGCCAGCAGCTTAGTTAGCGGGGTAGGAAGCAATGAGCAGTTCTTC. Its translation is CASSLVSGVGSNEQFF.

CDR3 DNA sequence: TGTGCCACCAGCAGACCCGGAGCGAGCAATCAGCCCCAGCATTTT. Translated: CATSRPGASNQPQHF. The V gene is TRBV15, the J gene TRBJ1-5; D not certain. Germline CDR1 LNHNV, CDR2 YYDKDF (reference sequence). Trimming stripped 2 bases from V and 1 base from J, with 9 bases between. The CDR3 extends over 15 amino acids.

CDR3 sequence (DNA): TGTGCCAGCAGCTTAGGTCCTCGGACAGCTTCAATTTACAATGAGCAGTTCTTC. Encoded protein: CASSLGPRTASIYNEQFF. The V gene is TRBV7-9, the J gene TRBJ2-1; perhaps TRBD1 as D (6 bases). The germline V gene encodes CDR1 SEHNR and CDR2 FQNEAQ (reference sequence). The CDR3 has 18 residues. The ends were cut back, 1 base at V and 4 bases at J, with 20 bases in the middle.

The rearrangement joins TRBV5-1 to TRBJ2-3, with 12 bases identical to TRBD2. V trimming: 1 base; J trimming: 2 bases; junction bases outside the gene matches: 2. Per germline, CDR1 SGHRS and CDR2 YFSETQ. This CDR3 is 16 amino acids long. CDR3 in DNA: TGCGCCAGCAGCTTGACTAGCGGGAGGATCACAGATACGCAGTATTTT. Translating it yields CASSLTSGRITDTQYF.

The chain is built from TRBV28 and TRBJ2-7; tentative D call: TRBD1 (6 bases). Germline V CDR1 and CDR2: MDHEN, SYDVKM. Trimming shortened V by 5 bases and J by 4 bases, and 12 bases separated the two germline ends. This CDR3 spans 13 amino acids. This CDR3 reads CASSNRQVYEQYF. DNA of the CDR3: TGTGCCAGCAGTAATAGACAGGTTTACGAGCAGTACTTC.

The CDR3: CSAGTNTDTQYF. The CDR3 nucleotides are TGCAGCGCCGGGACTAACACAGATACGCAGTATTTT. The chain is built from TRBV29-1 and TRBJ2-3; 7 nucleotides match TRBD2. The V segment lost 7 bases and the J segment 2 bases; nucleotides outside the gene matches: 3. The CDR3 covers 12 residues. Looked up from germline, CDR1 is SQVTM and CDR2 is ANQGSEA.

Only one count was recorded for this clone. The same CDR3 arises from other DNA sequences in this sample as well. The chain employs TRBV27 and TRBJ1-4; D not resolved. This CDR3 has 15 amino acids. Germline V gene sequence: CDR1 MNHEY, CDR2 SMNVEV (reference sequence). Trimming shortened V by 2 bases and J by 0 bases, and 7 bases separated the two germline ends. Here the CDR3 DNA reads TGTGCCAGCAGTTTACTCGGTGCAACTAATGAAAAACTGTTTTTT. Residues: CASSLLGATNEKLFF.

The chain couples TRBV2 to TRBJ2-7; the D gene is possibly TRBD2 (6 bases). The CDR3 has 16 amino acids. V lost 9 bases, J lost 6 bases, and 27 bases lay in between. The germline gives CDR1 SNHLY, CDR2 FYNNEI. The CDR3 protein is CASNDPLWRDGAEQYF. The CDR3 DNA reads TGTGCCAGTAATGACCCACTTTGGCGGGACGGAGCCGAGCAGTACTTC.

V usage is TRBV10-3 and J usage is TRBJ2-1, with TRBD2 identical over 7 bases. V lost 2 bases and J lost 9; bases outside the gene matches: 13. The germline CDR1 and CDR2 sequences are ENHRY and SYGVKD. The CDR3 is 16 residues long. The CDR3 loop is CAISELASGEGCEQFF. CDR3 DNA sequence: TGTGCCATCAGTGAGCTGGCTAGCGGCGAGGGGTGTGAGCAGTTCTTC.

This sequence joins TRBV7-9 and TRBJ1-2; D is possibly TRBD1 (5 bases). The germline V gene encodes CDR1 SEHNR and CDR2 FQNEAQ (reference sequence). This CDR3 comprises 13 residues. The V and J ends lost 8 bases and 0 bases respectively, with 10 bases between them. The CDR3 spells CASGTTANYGYTF. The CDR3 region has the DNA TGTGCCAGCGGGACGACAGCTAACTATGGCTACACCTTC.

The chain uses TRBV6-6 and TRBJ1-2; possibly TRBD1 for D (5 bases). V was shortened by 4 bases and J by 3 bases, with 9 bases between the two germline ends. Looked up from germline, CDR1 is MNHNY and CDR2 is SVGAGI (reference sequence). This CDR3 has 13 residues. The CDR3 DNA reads TGTGCCAGCAGTTTCGACAGAGACTATGGCTACACCTTC. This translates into CASSFDRDYGYTF.

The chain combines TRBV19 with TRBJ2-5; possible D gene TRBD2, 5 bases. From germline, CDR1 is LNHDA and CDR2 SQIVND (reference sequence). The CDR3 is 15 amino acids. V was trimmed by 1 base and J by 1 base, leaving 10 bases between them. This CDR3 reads CASSIVGALQETQYF. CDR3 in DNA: TGTGCCAGTAGTATAGTGGGAGCGCTCCAAGAGACCCAGTACTTC.

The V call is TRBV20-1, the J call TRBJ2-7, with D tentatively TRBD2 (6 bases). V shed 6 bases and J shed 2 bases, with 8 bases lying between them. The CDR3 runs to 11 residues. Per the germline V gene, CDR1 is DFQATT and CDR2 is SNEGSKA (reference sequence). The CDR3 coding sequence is TGCAGTGCGGAGGGGCCCTACGAGCAGTACTTC. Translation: CSAEGPYEQYF.

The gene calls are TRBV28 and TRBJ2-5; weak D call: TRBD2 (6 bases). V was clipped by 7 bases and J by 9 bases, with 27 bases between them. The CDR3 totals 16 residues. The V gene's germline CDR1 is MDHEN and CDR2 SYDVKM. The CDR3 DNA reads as TGTGCCAGCAACGTTATTTATCTAGGGGAGGCTGGGGCCCAGTACTTC. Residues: CASNVIYLGEAGAQYF. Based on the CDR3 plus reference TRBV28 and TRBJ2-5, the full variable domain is DVKVTQSSRYLVKRTGEKVFLECVQDMDHENMFWYRQDPGLGLRLIYFSYDVKMKEKGDIPEGYSVSREKKERFSLILESASTNQTSMYLCASNVIYLGEAGAQYFGPGTRLLVL.

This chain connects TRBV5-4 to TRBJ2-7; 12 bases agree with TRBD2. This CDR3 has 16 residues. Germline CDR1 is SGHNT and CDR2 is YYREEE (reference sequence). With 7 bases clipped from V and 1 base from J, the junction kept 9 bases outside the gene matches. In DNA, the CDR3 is TGTGCCAGCCGGACTAGCGGGGCCCAGGGTTCCTACGAGCAGTACTTC. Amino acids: CASRTSGAQGSYEQYF.

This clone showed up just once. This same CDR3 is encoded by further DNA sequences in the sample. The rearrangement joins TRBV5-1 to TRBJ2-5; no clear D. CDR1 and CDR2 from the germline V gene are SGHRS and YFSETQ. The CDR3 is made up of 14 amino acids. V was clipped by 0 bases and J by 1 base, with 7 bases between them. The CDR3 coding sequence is TGCGCCAGCAGCTTGGCAGGCGGCCAAGAGACCCAGTACTTC. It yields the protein CASSLAGGQETQYF.